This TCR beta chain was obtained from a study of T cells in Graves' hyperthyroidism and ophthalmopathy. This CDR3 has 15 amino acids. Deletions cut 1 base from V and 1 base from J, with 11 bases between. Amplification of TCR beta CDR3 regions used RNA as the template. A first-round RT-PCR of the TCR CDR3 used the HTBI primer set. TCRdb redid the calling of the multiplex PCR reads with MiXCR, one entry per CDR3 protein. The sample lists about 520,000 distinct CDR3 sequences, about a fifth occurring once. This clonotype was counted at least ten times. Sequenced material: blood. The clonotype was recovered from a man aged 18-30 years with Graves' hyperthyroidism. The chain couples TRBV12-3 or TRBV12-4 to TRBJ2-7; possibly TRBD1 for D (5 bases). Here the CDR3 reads CASSLERGWSYEQYF. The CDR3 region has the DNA TGTGCCAGCAGTTTAGAAAGGGGCTGGTCCTACGAGCAGTACTTC.